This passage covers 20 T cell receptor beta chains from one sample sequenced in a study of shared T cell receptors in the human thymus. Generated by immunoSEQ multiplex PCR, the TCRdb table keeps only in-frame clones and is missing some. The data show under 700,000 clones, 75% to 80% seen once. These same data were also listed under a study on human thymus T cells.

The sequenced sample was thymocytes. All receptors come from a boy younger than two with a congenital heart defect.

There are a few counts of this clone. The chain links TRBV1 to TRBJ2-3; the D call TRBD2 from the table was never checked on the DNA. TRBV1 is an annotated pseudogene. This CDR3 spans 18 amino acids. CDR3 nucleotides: TGCACCAGCAGCCAAGATAACCCGGTAGCAGTCAGCACAGATACGCAGTATTTT. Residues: CTSSQDNPVAVSTDTQYF.

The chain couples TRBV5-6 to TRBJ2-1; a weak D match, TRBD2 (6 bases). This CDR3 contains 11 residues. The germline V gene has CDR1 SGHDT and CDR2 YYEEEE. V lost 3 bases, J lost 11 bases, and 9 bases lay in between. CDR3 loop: CASSSRTKQFF. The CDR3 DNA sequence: TGTGCCAGCAGCTCCCGGACTAAGCAGTTCTTC.

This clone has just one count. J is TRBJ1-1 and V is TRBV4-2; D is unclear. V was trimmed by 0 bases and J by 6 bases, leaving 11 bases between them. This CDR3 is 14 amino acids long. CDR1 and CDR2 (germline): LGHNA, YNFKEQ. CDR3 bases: TGTGCCAGCAGCCAAGATAACAGTTTGGCTGAAGCTTTCTTT. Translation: CASSQDNSLAEAFF.

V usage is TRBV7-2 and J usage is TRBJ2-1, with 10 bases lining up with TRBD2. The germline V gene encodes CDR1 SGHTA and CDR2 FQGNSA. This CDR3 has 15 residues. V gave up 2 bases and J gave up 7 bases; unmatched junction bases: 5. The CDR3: CASSLSGRAVNEQFF. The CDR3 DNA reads TGTGCCAGCAGCTTAAGCGGGAGGGCCGTTAATGAGCAGTTCTTC.

For the CDR3, the DNA is TGTGCCAGCAGCTGGGGCTGGTGGTTTGCAGGGGGGAACACTGAAGCTTTCTTT. Its protein is CASSWGWWFAGGNTEAFF. The chain couples TRBV5-4 to TRBJ1-1; 7 bases are a match to TRBD1. V shed 3 bases and J 1 base; nucleotides not matched to a gene: 15. The CDR3 spans 18 residues. In germline, CDR1 is SGHNT, CDR2 YYREEE (reference sequence).

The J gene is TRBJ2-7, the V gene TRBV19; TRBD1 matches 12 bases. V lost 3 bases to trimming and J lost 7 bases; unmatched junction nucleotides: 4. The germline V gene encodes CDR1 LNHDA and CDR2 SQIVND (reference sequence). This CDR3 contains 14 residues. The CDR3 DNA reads TGTGCCAGTAGTATTGGGGACAGGGGGCAAGAGCAGTACTTC. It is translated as CASSIGDRGQEQYF.

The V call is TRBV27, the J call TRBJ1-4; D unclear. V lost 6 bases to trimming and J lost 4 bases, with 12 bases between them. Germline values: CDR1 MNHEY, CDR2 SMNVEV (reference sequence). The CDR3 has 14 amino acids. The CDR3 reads CASRGPRDNEKLFF. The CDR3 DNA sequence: TGTGCCAGCAGGGGCCCGCGGGATAATGAAAAACTGTTTTTT.

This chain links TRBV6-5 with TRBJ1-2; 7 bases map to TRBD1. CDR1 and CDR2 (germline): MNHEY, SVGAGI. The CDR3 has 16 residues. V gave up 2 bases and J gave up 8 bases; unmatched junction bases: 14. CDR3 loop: CASSYRYRGPPGGYTF. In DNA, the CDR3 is TGTGCCAGCAGTTACCGGTACAGGGGCCCCCCGGGGGGCTACACCTTC.

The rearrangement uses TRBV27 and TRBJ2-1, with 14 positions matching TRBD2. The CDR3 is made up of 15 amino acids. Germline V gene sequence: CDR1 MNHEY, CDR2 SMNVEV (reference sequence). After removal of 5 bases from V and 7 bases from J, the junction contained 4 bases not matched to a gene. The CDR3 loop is CASSPRLAGGNEQFF. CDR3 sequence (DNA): TGTGCCAGCAGTCCAAGACTAGCGGGAGGGAATGAGCAGTTCTTC.

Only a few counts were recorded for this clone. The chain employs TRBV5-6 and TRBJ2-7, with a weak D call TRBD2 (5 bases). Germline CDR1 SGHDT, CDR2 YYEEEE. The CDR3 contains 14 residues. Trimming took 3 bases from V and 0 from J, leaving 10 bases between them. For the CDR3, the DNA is TGTGCCAGCAGCTCCGGGGTGAGCTCCTACGAGCAGTACTTC. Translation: CASSSGVSSYEQYF.

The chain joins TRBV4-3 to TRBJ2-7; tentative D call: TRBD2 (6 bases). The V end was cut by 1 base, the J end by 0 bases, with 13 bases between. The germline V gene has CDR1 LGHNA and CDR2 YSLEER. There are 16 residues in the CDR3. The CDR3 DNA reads TGCGCCAGCAGCCAAGTCGGGCGGGGCCTCTCCTACGAGCAGTACTTC. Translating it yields CASSQVGRGLSYEQYF.

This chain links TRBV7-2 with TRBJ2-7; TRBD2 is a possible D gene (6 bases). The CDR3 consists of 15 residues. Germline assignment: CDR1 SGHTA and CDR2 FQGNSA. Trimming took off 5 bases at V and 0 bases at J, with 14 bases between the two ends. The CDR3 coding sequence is TGTGCCAGCAGCCCCCTGGCGGGGAGCTCCTACGAGCAGTACTTC. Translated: CASSPLAGSSYEQYF.

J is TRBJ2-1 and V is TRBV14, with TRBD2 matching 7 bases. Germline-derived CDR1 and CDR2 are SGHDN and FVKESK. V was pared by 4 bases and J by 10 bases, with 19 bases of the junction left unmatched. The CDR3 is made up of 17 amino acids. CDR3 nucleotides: TGTGCCAGCAGCCCCCCGCCGGCCTGGACTAGTGTCGGCGAGCAGTTCTTC. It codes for CASSPPPAWTSVGEQFF.

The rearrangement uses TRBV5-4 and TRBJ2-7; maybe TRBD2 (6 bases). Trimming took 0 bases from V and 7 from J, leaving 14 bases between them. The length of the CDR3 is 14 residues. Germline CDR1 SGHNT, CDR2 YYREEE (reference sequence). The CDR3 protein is CASSLAGVMWEQYF. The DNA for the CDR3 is TGTGCCAGCAGCTTGGCGGGGGTGATGTGGGAGCAGTACTTC. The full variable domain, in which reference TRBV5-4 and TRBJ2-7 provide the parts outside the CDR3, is ETGVTQSPTHLIKTRGQQVTLRCSSQSGHNTVSWYQQALGQGPQFIFQYYREEENGRGNFPPRFSGLQFPNYSSELNVNALELDDSALYLCASSLAGVMWEQYFGPGTRLTVT.

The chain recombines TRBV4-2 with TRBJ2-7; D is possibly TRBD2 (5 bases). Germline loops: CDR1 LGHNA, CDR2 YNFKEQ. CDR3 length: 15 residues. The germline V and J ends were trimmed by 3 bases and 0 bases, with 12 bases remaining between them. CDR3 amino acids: CASSHKRPPSYEQYF. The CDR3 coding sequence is TGTGCCAGCAGCCACAAGCGGCCCCCCTCCTACGAGCAGTACTTC.

The CDR3 nucleotides read TGTGCCTGGAGTGTTAAACGGGAGGGCCCGGGCGAGCAGTACTTC. Translating gives CAWSVKREGPGEQYF. This sequence joins TRBV30 and TRBJ2-7, with 8 bases matching TRBD2. CDR3 length: 15 residues. Germline CDR1 reads GTSNPN; CDR2 reads SVGIG (reference sequence). Unmatched junction bases numbered 10, after V lost 0 bases and J lost 6 bases.

The CDR3 spells CASSLEKGPFGCGANVLTF. DNA of the CDR3: TGTGCCAGCAGCTTAGAAAAGGGGCCCTTCGGGTGTGGGGCCAACGTCCTGACTTTC. The genes are TRBV7-2 and TRBJ2-6; maybe TRBD1 (5 bases). Germline loops: CDR1 SGHTA, CDR2 FQGNSA. Trimming took 1 base from V and 3 from J, leaving 19 bases between them. This CDR3 has 19 residues.

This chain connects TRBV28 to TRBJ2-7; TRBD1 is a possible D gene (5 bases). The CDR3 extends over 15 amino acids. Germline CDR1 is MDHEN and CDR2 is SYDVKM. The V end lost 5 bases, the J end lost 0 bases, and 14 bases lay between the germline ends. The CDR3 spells CASSQRQFFSYEQYF. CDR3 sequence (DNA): TGTGCCAGCAGTCAAAGACAGTTTTTCTCCTACGAGCAGTACTTC.

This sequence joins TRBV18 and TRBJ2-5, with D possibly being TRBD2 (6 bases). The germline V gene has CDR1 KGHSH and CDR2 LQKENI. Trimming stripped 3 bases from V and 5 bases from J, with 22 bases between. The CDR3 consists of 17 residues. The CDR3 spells CASSPEIAAPLGETQYF. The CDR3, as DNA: TGTGCCAGCTCACCGGAGATAGCGGCCCCTTTGGGGGAGACCCAGTACTTC. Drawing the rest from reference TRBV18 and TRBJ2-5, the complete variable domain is NAGVMQNPRHLVRRRGQEARLRCSPMKGHSHVYWYRQLPEEGLKFMVYLQKENIIDESGMPKERFSAEFPKEGPSILRIQQVVRGDSAAYFCASSPEIAAPLGETQYFGPGTRLLVL.

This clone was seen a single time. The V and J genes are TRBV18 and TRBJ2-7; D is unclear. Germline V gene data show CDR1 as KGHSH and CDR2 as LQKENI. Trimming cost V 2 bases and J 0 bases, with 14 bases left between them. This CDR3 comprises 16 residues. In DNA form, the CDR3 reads TGTGCCAGCTCACCATCCTGGCAGGATAGCTCCTACGAGCAGTACTTC. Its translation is CASSPSWQDSSYEQYF. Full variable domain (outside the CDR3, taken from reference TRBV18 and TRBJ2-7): NAGVMQNPRHLVRRRGQEARLRCSPMKGHSHVYWYRQLPEEGLKFMVYLQKENIIDESGMPKERFSAEFPKEGPSILRIQQVVRGDSAAYFCASSPSWQDSSYEQYFGPGTRLTVT.